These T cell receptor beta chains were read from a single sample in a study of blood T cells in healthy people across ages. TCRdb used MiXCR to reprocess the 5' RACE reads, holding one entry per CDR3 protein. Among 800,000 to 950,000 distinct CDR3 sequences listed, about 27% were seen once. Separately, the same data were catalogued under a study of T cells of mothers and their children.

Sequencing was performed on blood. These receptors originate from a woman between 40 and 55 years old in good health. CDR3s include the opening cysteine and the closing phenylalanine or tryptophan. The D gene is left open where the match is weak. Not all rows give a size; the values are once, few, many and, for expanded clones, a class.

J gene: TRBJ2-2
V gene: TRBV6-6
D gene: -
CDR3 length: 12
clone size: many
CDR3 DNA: TGTGCCAGCAGTTACAACACCGGGGAGCTGTTTTTT
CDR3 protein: CASSYNTGELFF

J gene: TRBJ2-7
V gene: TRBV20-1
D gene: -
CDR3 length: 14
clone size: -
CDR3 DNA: TGCAGTGCTTCGGACAGAATGAGCTCCTACGGGCAGTACTTC
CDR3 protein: CSASDRMSSYGQYF

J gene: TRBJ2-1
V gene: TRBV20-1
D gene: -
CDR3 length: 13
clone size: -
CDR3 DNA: TGCAGTGCCATGACCCGGGTCTACAATGAGCAGTTCTTC
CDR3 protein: CSAMTRVYNEQFF

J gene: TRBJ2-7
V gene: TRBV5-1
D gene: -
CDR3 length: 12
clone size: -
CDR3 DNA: TGCGCCAGCAGCACCGACAGGTACGAGCAGTACTTC
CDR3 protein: CASSTDRYEQYF

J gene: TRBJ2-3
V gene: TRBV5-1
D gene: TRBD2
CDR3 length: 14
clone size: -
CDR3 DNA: TGCGCCAGCAGCAGTACTAGCGGGGTAAATACGCAGTATTTT
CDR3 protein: CASSSTSGVNTQYF

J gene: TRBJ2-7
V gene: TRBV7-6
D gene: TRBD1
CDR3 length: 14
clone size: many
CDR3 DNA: TGTGCCAGCAGCTTAGCGTCCCAGGGGGACGAGCAGTACTTC
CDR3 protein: CASSLASQGDEQYF

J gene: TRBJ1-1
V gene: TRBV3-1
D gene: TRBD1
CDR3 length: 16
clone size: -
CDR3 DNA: TGTGCCAGCAGCCGATCCGGGACAGGGGGCAAGACTGAAGCTTTCTTT
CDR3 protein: CASSRSGTGGKTEAFF

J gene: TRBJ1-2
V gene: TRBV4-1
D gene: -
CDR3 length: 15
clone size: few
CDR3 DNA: TGCGCCAGCAGCCCTAACAGGTTCCCTAACTATGGCTACACCTTC
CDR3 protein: CASSPNRFPNYGYTF

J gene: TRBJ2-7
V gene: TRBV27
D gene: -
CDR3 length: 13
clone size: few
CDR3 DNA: TGTGCCAGTGGACGGGCCAGCTCCTACGAGCAGTACTTC
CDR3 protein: CASGRASSYEQYF

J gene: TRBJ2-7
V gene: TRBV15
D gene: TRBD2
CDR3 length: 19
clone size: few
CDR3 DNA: TGTGCCACCAGCAGAGGTAGACTAGCGGGGGGGAGCTCCTACAATGAGCAGTACTTC
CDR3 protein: CATSRGRLAGGSSYNEQYF

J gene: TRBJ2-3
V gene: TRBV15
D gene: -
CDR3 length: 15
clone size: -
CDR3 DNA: TGTGCCACCAGCAGCCCCGGACGTACCACAGATACGCAGTATTTT
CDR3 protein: CATSSPGRTTDTQYF

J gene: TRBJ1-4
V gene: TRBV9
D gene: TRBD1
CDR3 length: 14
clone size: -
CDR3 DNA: TGTGCCAGCAGCGGGACAGGGAGTGATGAAAAACTGTTTTTT
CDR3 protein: CASSGTGSDEKLFF

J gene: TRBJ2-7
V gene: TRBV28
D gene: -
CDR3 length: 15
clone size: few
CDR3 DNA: TGTGCCAGCAGTTTATCCCCGACGGTTACCTACGAGCAGTACTTC
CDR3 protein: CASSLSPTVTYEQYF

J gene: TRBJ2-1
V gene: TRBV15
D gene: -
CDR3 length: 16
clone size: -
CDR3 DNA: TGTGCCACCAGCAGAGGTCCCGGGCGTGGAGACGATGAGCAGTTCTTC
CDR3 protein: CATSRGPGRGDDEQFF

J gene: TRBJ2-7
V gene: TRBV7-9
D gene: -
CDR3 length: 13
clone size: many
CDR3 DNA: TGTGCCAGCAGCTTACTTTCGGACTACGAGCAGTACTTC
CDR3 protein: CASSLLSDYEQYF

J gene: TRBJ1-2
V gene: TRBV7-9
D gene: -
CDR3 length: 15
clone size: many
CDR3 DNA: TGTGCCAGCAGTCCCACAGGGCAAGCTAACTATGGCTACACCTTC
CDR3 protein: CASSPTGQANYGYTF

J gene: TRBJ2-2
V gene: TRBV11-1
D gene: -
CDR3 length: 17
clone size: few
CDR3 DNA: TGTGCCAGCAGCGGCGGTACCGGGACGACCTACACCGGGGAGCTGTTTTTT
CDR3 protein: CASSGGTGTTYTGELFF

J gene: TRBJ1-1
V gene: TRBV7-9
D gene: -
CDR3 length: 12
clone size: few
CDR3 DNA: TGTGCCAGCAGCTTAGAGGGAATTGAAGCTTTCTTT
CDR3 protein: CASSLEGIEAFF

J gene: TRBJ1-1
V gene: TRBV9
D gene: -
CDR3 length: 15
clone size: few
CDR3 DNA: TGTGCCAGCAGCGTAGATGGCAGGGAAGGGAGCGAAGCTTTCTTT
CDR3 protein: CASSVDGREGSEAFF

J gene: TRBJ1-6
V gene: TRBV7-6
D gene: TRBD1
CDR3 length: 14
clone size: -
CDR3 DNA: TGTGCCAGCAGCTACAGGGGCGGGAATTCACCCCTCCACTTT
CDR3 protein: CASSYRGGNSPLHF

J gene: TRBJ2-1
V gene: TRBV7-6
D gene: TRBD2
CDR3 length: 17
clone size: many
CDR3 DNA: TGTGCCAGCAGCTCGCCCGGGACTAGCGGGGGGCGAGGTGAGCAGTTCTTC
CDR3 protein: CASSSPGTSGGRGEQFF

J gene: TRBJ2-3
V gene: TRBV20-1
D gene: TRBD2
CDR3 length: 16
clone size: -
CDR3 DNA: TGCAGTGCTAGTGGTGTGACGGGGGGAAACACAGATACGCAGTATTTT
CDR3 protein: CSASGVTGGNTDTQYF

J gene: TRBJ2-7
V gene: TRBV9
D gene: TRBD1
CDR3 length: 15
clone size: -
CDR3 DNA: TGTGCCAGCAGCGCCTCCGGGACAGGGCAGTACGAGCAGTACTTC
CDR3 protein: CASSASGTGQYEQYF

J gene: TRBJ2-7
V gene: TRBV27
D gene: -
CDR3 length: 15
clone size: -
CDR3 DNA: TGTGCCAGCAGTTTCTATGGCCTAAGCTCCTACGAGCAGTACTTC
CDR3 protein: CASSFYGLSSYEQYF

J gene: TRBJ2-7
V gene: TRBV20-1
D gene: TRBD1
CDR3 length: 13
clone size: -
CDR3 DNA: TGCAGTGCAGACCCGGGACAGGGCTACGAGCAGTACTTC
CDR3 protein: CSADPGQGYEQYF

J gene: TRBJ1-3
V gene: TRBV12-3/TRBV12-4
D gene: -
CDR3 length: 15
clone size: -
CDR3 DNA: TGTGCCAGCAGAGACATCTCGTACTACGGAAACACCATATATTTT
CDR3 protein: CASRDISYYGNTIYF

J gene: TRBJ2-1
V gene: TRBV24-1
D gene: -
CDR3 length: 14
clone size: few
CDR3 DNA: TGTGCCACCAGTGATATGTGGCTCGGCGGTGAGCAGTTCTTC
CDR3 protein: CATSDMWLGGEQFF

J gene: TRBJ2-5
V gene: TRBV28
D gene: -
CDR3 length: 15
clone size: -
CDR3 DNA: TGTGCCAGCAGTTTATACAACAGGGGGGGAGAGACCCAGTACTTC
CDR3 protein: CASSLYNRGGETQYF

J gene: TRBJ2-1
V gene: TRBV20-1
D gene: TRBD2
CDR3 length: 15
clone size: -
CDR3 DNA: TGCAGTGCTAGAGACCCAGCGGGGGGGCCGGATGAGCAGTTCTTC
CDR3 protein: CSARDPAGGPDEQFF

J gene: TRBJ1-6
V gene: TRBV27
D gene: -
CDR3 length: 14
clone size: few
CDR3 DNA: TGTGCCAGCAGTTTTCGGGAAGATTCGTCACCCCTCCACTTT
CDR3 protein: CASSFREDSSPLHF

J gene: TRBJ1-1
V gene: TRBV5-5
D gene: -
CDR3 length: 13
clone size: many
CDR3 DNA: TGTGCCAGCAGCTTGGGGCATGGCACTGAAGCTTTCTTT
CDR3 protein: CASSLGHGTEAFF

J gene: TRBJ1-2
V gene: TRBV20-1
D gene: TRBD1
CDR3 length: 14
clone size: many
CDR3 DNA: TGCAGTGCTAGACCGACAGGGGAGGGCTATGGCTACACCTTC
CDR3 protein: CSARPTGEGYGYTF

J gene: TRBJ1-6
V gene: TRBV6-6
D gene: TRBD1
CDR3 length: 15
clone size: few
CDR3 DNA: TGTGCCAGCAGTTCCGGGACAGGGTTTGATTCACCCCTCCACTTT
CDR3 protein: CASSSGTGFDSPLHF

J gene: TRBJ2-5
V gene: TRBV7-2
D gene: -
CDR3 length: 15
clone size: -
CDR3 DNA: TGTGCCAGCAGCTTAGTATCGGGGCCCGGGGAGACCCAGTACTTC
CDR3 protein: CASSLVSGPGETQYF

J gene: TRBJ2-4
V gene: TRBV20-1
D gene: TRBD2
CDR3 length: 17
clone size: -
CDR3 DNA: TGCAGTGCTAGGGGACTAGCGGGGGCTCTAGCCAAAAACATTCAGTACTTC
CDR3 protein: CSARGLAGALAKNIQYF

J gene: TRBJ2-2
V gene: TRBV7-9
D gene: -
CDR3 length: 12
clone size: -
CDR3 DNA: TGTGCCAGCAGCTCCTATAGCCATGAGCTGTTTTTT
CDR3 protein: CASSSYSHELFF

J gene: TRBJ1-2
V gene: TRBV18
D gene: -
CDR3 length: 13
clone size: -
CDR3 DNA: TGTGCCAGCTCACCATTAGGTTACTATGGCTACACCTTC
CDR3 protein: CASSPLGYYGYTF

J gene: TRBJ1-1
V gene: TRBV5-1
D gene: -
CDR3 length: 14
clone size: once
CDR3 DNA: TGCGCCAGCAGCTTCTCGCACAGCGACACTGAAGCTTTCTTT
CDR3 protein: CASSFSHSDTEAFF

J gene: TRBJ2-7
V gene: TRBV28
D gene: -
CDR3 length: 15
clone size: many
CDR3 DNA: TGTGCCAGTACATCCGCGGGACAACCTTCCTACGAGCAGTACTTC
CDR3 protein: CASTSAGQPSYEQYF

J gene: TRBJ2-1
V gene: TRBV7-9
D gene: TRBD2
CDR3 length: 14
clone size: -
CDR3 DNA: TGTGCCAGCAGTTCCGGGACTAGACTCTATGAGCAGTTCTTC
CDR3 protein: CASSSGTRLYEQFF

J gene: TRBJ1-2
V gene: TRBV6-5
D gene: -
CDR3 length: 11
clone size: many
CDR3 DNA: TGTGCCAGCGGCGGGGGGTATGGCTACACCTTC
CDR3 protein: CASGGGYGYTF

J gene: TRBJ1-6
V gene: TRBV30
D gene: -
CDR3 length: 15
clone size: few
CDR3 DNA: TGTGCCTGGACGGATGACGGAAGGTATAATTCACCCCTCCACTTT
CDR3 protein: CAWTDDGRYNSPLHF

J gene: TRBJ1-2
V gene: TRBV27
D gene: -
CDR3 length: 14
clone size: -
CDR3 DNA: TGTGCCAGCAGTTTATCTGTGCAGGGTGGGGGCTACACCTTC
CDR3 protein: CASSLSVQGGGYTF

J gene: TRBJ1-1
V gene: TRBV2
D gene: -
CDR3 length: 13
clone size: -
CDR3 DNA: TGTGCCAGCAGAGTCGCTACGAACACTGAAGCTTTCTTT
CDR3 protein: CASRVATNTEAFF

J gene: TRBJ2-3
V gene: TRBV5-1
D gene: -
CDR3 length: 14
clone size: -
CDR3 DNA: TGCGCCAGCTCCCGGGACGGAACCACAGATACGCAGTATTTT
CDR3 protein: CASSRDGTTDTQYF

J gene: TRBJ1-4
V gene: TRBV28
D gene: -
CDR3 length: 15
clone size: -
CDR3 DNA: TGTGCCAGCAGTTTTTCTGGGGGTATGAGTGAAAAACTGTTTTTT
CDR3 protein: CASSFSGGMSEKLFF